There are a few counts of the clone carrying this T cell receptor beta chain. This record belongs to a study of patients and donors after allogeneic stem cell transplantation. Using its own MiXCR run on the RT-PCR reads, TCRdb lists one record per CDR3 protein. This table holds some 90,000 distinct CDR3 sequences, roughly 43% found once. The CDR3 spans 12 residues. Per the germline V gene, CDR1 is SEHNR and CDR2 is FQNEAQ (reference sequence). V was pared by 5 bases and J by 7 bases, with 11 bases between. This chain joins TRBV7-9 and TRBJ1-1; possibly TRBD1 for D (6 bases). The sequenced sample was blood, either unsorted or a sorted T cell fraction (not recorded which). This TCR was recovered from a human donor who was either an allogeneic HSCT recipient or a stem cell or donor lymphocyte infusion donor (not recorded which). It is not recorded whose cells these are; they may come from a transplant donor. CDR3 nucleotide sequence: TGTGCCAGCAGCCCTGGACAGTTTGAAGCTTTCTTT. This encodes CASSPGQFEAFF.